These 9 T cell receptor beta chains were all obtained from the same sample, sequenced in a study of T cell repertoires in cytomegalovirus infection. TCRdb analysed the reads with MiXCR anew, one entry per CDR3 protein. The sample has 170,000 or so distinct CDR3 sequences, 17% seen once. The sample taken for sequencing was CD8+ T cells from PBMCs. The origin of the receptors is a human donor in good health (CMV status not recorded). Some clones in this sample may be carry-over from other donors' samples.

This clonotype was observed a handful of times. The genes are TRBV28 and TRBJ1-5, with 8 bases that match TRBD1. Trimming at V came to 7 bases and at J to 3 bases, leaving 8 bases not matched to a gene. The CDR3 extends over 15 amino acids. Germline V gene sequence: CDR1 MDHEN, CDR2 SYDVKM. Written as DNA, the CDR3 is TGTGCCAGCACCTCCAGGGGGCAACCCAATCAGCCCCAGCATTTT. Translating it yields CASTSRGQPNQPQHF.

As regards this clonotype: The junction does not match germline at one end; this may be a read error. The rearrangement joins TRBV29-1 to TRBJ2-3; D gene ambiguous. CDR1 SQVTM and CDR2 ANQGSEA come from the germline V gene. The CDR3 runs 16 residues. CDR3 loop: CSGEGDRIRSTDTQYF. In nucleotides, the CDR3 is TGCAGCGGTGAAGGAGATAGGATCCGGAGCACAGATACGCAGTATTTT.

The chain recombines TRBV6-2 or TRBV6-3 with TRBJ2-1; 8 bases line up with TRBD2. The germline V gene has CDR1 MNHEY and CDR2 SVGEGT. The CDR3 runs to 16 residues. J was trimmed by 8 bases and V by 8 bases; bases with no gene match: 17. The CDR3 nucleotides read TGTGCCAGCCGGACCTCCTCGGCGGGGGGTGTCTATGAGCAGTTCTTC. Amino acids: CASRTSSAGGVYEQFF.

This clonotype was observed at least ten times. The chain combines TRBV7-8 with TRBJ2-7, with D tentatively TRBD1 or TRBD2 (7 bases each). Germline V gene lookup returns CDR1 SGHVS and CDR2 FQNEAQ. The CDR3 length is 19 residues. Trimming cost V 5 bases and J 1 base, with 27 bases left between them. The CDR3 region is CASSPKALPRGGRSYEQYF. CDR3 DNA: TGTGCCAGCAGCCCGAAGGCACTACCCAGGGGGGGGAGATCCTACGAGCAGTACTTC.

The chain couples TRBV12-3 or TRBV12-4 to TRBJ2-1; the D gene is possibly TRBD1 (5 bases). The CDR3 runs to 16 residues. V was pared by 6 bases and J by 1 base, with 16 bases between. DNA of the CDR3: TGTGCCAGCAGCCTCAATGCGAAGGGGTCCTACAATGAGCAGTTCTTC. Its translation is CASSLNAKGSYNEQFF.

The table lists this clonotype with a few counts. V usage is TRBV7-9 and J usage is TRBJ2-5, with 12 bases that match TRBD2. The CDR3 loop spans 16 amino acids. Germline lookup yields CDR1 SEHNR and CDR2 FQNEAQ (reference sequence). The ends lost 4 bases at V and 4 bases at J; junction bases unmatched: 7. The CDR3 here is CASSSRTSGERETQYF. DNA of the CDR3: TGTGCCAGCAGCTCCCGGACTAGCGGGGAACGAGAGACCCAGTACTTC.

This clonotype came up a few times. The chain has TRBV4-2 and TRBJ2-1, with a possible D match to TRBD2 (5 bases). Looked up from germline, CDR1 is LGHNA and CDR2 is YNFKEQ. This CDR3 has 15 amino acids. Trimming left V 0 bases short and J 5 bases short, with 11 bases between. The CDR3 loop is CASSQDRALDNEQFF. In nucleotides, the CDR3 is TGTGCCAGCAGCCAAGATCGGGCACTAGACAATGAGCAGTTCTTC.

V is TRBV7-9 and J is TRBJ2-7; 7 nucleotides match TRBD1. V was clipped by 5 bases and J by 0 bases; unmatched bases: 13. Germline V gives CDR1 SEHNR, CDR2 FQNEAQ (reference sequence). The CDR3 is made up of 17 amino acids. CDR3 in amino acids: CASSLRKFQGDSYEQYF. CDR3 sequence (DNA): TGTGCCAGCAGCCTTCGGAAGTTCCAGGGGGACTCCTACGAGCAGTACTTC.

The V gene is TRBV12-3 or TRBV12-4, the J gene TRBJ1-2; 10 nucleotides agree with TRBD1. This CDR3 is built from 15 residues. With 5 bases clipped from V and 8 bases from J, the junction kept 11 bases outside the gene matches. The CDR3 protein is CASSLSGTGVEGYTF. CDR3 in DNA: TGTGCCAGCAGTCTCTCCGGGACAGGGGTGGAAGGCTACACCTTC.